This T cell receptor (beta chain) was obtained from a study of brain T cells in children with intractable seizures. Time point denoted: blood from clinic visit 5 months post-surgery; TSC patient then seizure free. Sequencing was limited to surgery cases with top T cell transcript signatures in brain tissue. CDR3 length equals 13 residues. Germline CDR1 is SNHLY and CDR2 is FYNNEI. V was shortened by 6 bases and J by 2 bases, with 10 bases between the two germline ends. Assay used: immunoSEQ multiplex PCR; TCRdb lists only in-frame clones, some missing. Found here are about 340,000 clones, over 90% of them singletons; the top ten hold roughly 5.7%.

The sequencing here drew on peripheral blood, taken less than 6 months after surgery. V and J are TRBV2 and TRBJ1-1, with a tentative D call TRBD1 (6 bases). The sequence was obtained from a boy under two years old with tuberous sclerosis and intractable seizures. The CDR3 protein is CASSPTGNTEAFF. The CDR3 nucleotides are TGTGCCAGCAGCCCGACAGGTAACACTGAAGCTTTCTTT.